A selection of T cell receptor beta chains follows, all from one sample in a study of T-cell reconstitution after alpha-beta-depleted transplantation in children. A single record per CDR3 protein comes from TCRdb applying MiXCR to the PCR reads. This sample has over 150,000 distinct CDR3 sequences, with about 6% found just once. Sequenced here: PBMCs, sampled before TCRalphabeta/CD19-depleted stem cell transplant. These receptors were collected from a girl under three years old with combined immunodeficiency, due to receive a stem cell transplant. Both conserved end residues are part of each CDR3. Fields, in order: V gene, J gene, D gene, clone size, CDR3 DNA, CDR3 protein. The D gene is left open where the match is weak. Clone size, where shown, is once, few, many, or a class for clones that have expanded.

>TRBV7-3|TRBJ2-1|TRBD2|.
TGTGCCAGCAGCTTAAACCCGTTCCCGCTAGCGGGGGGCCACAATGAGCAGTTCTTC
CASSLNPFPLAGGHNEQFF
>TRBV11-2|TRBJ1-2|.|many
TGTGCCAGCAGCTTCGGGGGTAATGGCTACACCTTC
CASSFGGNGYTF
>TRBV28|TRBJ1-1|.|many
TGTGCCAGCAGTTTACCTTTATACAGGGCCATTAACACTGAAGCTTTCTTT
CASSLPLYRAINTEAFF
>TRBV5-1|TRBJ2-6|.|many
TGCGCCAGCAGCTTGGGGGCCATGAGCTCTGGGGCCAACGTCCTGACTTTC
CASSLGAMSSGANVLTF
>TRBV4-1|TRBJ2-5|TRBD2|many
TGCGCCAGCAGCCCGTCTAGCGGACACCAAGAGACCCAGTACTTC
CASSPSSGHQETQYF
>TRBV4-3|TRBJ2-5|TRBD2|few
TGCGCCAGCAGCCCTGGGACTAGCGTACAAGAGACCCAGTACTTC
CASSPGTSVQETQYF
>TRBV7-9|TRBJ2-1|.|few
TGTGCCAGCAGCTTAGGTGGGCTAATCAATGAGCAGTTCTTC
CASSLGGLINEQFF
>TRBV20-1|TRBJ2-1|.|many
TGCAGTGCTTGCTGTGTAGCCTACAATGAGCAGTTCTTC
CSACCVAYNEQFF
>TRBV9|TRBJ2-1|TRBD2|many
TGTGCCAGCAGTGAAATGGGACTAGCGGGAGCGGTTGAGCAGTTCTTC
CASSEMGLAGAVEQFF
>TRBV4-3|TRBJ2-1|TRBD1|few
TGCGCCAGCAGCCAAGAAGGGGGCCTCTCCTTCGATGAGCAGTTCTTC
CASSQEGGLSFDEQFF
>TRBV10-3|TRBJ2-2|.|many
TGTGCCATCAGTGAGTCGAGAGGGATCCCACCTGACACCGGGGAGCTGTTTTTT
CAISESRGIPPDTGELFF